This TCR beta chain was documented in a study of T cells in Graves' hyperthyroidism and ophthalmopathy. The CDR3 has 14 residues. The V gene lost 3 bases and the J gene lost 5 bases, with 13 bases spanning the gap. Germline loops: CDR1 LNHDA, CDR2 SQIVND (reference sequence). Amplification of TCR beta CDR3 regions used RNA as the template. The study used the HTBI primer set for a first-round RT-PCR of the TCR CDR3. TCRdb independently ran MiXCR on the multiplex PCR reads; one entry per CDR3 protein. The data hold about 570,000 distinct CDR3 sequences, with about 45% observed a single time. Sample: peripheral blood or thyroid tissue (not recorded which). The source of this sequence is an adult woman with Graves' disease, either hyperthyroidism or ophthalmopathy (not recorded which). The V and J genes are TRBV19 and TRBJ1-1; D may be TRBD1 (6 bases). The CDR3 DNA follows: TGTGCCAGTAGTATTAAGGACAGCAGGACTGAAGCTTTCTTT. This sequence encodes CASSIKDSRTEAFF.